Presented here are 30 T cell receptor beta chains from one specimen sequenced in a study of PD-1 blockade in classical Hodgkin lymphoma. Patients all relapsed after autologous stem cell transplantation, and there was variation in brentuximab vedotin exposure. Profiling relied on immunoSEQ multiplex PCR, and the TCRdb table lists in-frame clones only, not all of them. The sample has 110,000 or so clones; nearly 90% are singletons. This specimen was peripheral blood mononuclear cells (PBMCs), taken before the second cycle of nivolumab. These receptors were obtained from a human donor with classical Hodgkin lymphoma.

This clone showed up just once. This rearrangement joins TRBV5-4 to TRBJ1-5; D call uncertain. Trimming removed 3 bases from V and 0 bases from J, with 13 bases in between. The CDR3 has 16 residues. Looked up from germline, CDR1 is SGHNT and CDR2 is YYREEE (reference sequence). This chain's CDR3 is CASSSQPLYSNQPQHF. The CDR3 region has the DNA TGTGCCAGCAGCTCCCAACCTCTTTATAGCAATCAGCCCCAGCATTTT.

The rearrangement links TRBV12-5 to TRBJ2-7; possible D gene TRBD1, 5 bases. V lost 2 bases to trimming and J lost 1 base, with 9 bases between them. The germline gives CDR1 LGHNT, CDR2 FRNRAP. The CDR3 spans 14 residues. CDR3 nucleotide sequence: TGTGCTAGTGGTTTGACGACAGCTTCCTACGAGCAGTACTTC. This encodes CASGLTTASYEQYF.

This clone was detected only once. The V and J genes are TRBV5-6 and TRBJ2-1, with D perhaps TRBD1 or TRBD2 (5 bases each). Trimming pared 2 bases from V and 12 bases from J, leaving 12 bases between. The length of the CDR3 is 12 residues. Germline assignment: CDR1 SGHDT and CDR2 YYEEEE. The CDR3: CASSFGGKGQFF. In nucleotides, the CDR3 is TGTGCCAGCAGCTTTGGGGGTAAGGGGCAGTTCTTC.

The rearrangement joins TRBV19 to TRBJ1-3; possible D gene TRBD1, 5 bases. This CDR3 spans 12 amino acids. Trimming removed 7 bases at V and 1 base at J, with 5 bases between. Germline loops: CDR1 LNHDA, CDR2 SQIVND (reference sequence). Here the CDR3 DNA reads TGTGCCAGTACAGGGTCTGGAAACACCATATATTTT. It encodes CASTGSGNTIYF.

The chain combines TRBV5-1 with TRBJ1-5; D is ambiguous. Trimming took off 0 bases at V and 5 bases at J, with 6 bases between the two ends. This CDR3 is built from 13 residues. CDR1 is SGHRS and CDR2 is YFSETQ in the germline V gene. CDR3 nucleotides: TGCGCCAGCAGCTTGGAGTCTGATCAGCCCCAGCATTTT. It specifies CASSLESDQPQHF.

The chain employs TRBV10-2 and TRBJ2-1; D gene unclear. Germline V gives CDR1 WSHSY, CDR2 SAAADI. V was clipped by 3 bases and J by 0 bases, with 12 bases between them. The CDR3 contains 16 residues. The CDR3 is CASSERPKASYNEQFF. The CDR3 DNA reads TGCGCCAGCAGTGAAAGACCCAAGGCCTCCTACAATGAGCAGTTCTTC.

The CDR3 region is CASGSGLAPYEQYF. Written as DNA, the CDR3 is TGTGCCAGCGGCTCCGGCCTAGCGCCCTACGAGCAGTACTTC. The chain is built from TRBV11-2 and TRBJ2-7; TRBD2 might be the D (6 bases). This CDR3 has 14 amino acids. V dropped 8 bases and J dropped 2 bases, with 16 bases sitting between them. Looked up from germline, CDR1 is SGHAT and CDR2 is FQNNGV.

The CDR3: CASSLAVTGGNNEQFF. Written as DNA, the CDR3 is TGTGCCAGCAGCTTGGCCGTTACAGGGGGTAACAATGAGCAGTTCTTC. The V gene is TRBV5-5, the J gene TRBJ2-1, with 8 bases matching TRBD1. Unmatched junction bases numbered 7, after V lost 0 bases and J lost 5 bases. CDR3 length: 16 residues. Germline V gene sequence: CDR1 SGHKS, CDR2 YYEKEE (reference sequence).

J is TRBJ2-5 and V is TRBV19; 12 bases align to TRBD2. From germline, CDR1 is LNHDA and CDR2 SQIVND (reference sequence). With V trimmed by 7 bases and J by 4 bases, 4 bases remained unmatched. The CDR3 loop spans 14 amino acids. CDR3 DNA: TGTGCCAGTAAGACTAGCGGGAGAGTAGAGACCCAGTACTTC. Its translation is CASKTSGRVETQYF.

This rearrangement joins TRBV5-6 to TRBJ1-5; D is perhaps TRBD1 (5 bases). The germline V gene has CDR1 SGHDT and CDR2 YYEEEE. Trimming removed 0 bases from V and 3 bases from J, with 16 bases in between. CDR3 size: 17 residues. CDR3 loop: CASSLGLTRVDNQPQHF. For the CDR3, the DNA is TGTGCCAGCAGCTTGGGGTTAACCAGGGTTGACAATCAGCCCCAGCATTTT.

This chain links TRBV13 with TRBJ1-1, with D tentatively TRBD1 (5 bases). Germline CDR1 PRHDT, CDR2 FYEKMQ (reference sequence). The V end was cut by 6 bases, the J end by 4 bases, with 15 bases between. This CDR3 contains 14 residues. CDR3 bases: TGTGCCAGCAGAAAGTGGGGGTCGAGCACTGAAGCTTTCTTT. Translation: CASRKWGSSTEAFF.

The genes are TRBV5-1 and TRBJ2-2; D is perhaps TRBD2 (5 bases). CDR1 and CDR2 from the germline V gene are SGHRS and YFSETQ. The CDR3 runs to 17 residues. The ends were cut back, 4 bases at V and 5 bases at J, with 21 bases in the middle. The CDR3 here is CASSADPAVSGTGELFF. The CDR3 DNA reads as TGCGCCAGCAGCGCCGACCCGGCCGTATCGGGGACCGGGGAGCTGTTTTTT.

CDR3 nucleotide sequence: TGTGCCAGCAGCCCGACCCCCCAAGGCGAGCAGTACTTC. Translation gives CASSPTPQGEQYF. V is TRBV5-4 and J is TRBJ2-7; D uncertain. Germline CDR1 SGHNT, CDR2 YYREEE (reference sequence). CDR3 length equals 13 residues. Trimming left V 4 bases short and J 6 bases short, with 14 bases between.

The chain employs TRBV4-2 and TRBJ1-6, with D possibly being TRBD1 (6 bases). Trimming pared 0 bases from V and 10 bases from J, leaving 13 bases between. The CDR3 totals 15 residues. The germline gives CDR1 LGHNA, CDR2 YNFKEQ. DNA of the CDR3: TGTGCCAGCAGCCAAGATGTGGGGGGGCAATCACCCCTCCACTTT. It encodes CASSQDVGGQSPLHF.

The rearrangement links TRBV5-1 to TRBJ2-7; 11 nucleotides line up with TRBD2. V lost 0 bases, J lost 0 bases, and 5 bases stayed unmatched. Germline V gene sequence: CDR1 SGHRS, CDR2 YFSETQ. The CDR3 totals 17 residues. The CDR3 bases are TGCGCCAGCAGCTTGGCCCCGGGACTAGCGGACTCCTACGAGCAGTACTTC. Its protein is CASSLAPGLADSYEQYF.

CDR3 region: CASSLGPMDYEQYF. CDR3 nucleotide sequence: TGCGCCAGCAGCCTCGGACCAATGGACTACGAGCAGTACTTC. The chain recombines TRBV5-1 with TRBJ2-7, with D hard to call. Trimming shortened V by 4 bases and J by 3 bases, and 14 bases separated the two germline ends. The germline V gene has CDR1 SGHRS and CDR2 YFSETQ. CDR3 length equals 14 residues. The whole variable domain, remainder taken from reference TRBV5-1 and TRBJ2-7, is KAGVTQTPRYLIKTRGQQVTLSCSPISGHRSVSWYQQTPGQGLQFLFEYFSETQRNKGNFPGRFSGRQFSNSRSEMNVSTLELGDSALYLCASSLGPMDYEQYFGPGTRLTVT.

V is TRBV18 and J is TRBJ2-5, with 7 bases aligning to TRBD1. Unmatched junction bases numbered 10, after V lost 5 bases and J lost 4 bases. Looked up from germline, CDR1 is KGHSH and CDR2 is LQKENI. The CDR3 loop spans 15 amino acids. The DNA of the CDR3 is TGTGCCAGCTCATCCGCCCGACAGGGTTTAGAGACCCAGTACTTC. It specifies CASSSARQGLETQYF.

CDR3 nucleotide sequence: TGTGCCAGCAGCTTAGGGGGCTCCCATGGCTACACCTTC. Amino acid sequence: CASSLGGSHGYTF. The chain carries TRBV7-9 and TRBJ1-2, with D possibly matching TRBD1 (5 bases). The V and J ends lost 1 base and 6 bases respectively, with 9 bases between them. Germline lookup yields CDR1 SEHNR and CDR2 FQNEAQ (reference sequence). This CDR3 comprises 13 residues.

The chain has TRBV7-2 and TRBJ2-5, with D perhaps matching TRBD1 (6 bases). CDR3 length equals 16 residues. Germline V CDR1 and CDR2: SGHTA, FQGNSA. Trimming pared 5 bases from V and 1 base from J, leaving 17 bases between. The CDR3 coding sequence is TGTGCCAGCAGCCAGCCCCCAGGGGCCCCCCAAGAGACCCAGTACTTC. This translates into CASSQPPGAPQETQYF. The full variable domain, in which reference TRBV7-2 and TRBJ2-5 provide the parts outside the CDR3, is GAGVSQSPSNKVTEKGKDVELRCDPISGHTALYWYRQSLGQGLEFLIYFQGNSAPDKSGLPSDRFSAERTGGSVSTLTIQRTQQEDSAVYLCASSQPPGAPQETQYFGPGTRLLVL.

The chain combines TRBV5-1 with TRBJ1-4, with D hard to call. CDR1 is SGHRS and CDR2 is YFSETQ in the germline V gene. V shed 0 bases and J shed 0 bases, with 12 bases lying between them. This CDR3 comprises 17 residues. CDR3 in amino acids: CASSLETIPATNEKLFF. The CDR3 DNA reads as TGCGCCAGCAGCTTGGAGACAATCCCAGCAACTAATGAAAAACTGTTTTTT. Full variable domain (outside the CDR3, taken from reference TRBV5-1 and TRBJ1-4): KAGVTQTPRYLIKTRGQQVTLSCSPISGHRSVSWYQQTPGQGLQFLFEYFSETQRNKGNFPGRFSGRQFSNSRSEMNVSTLELGDSALYLCASSLETIPATNEKLFFGSGTQLSVL.

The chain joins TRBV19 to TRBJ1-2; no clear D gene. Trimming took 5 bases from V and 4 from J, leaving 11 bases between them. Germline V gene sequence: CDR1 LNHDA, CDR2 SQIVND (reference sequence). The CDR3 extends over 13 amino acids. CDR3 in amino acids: CASSLAVRYGYTF. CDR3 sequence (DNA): TGTGCCAGTAGTTTGGCAGTTCGCTATGGCTACACCTTC.

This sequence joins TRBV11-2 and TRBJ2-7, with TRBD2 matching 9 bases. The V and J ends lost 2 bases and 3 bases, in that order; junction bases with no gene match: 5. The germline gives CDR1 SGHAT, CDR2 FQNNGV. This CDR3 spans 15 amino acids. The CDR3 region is CASSLRAGGLYEQYF. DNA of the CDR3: TGTGCCAGCAGCTTACGAGCGGGAGGCCTCTACGAGCAGTACTTC.

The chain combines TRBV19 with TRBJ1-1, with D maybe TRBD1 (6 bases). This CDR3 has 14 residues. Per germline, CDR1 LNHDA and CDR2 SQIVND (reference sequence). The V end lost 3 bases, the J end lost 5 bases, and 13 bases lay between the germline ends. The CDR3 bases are TGTGCCAGTAGTATTAGGGCGCAGGGGACTGAAGCTTTCTTT. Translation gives CASSIRAQGTEAFF.

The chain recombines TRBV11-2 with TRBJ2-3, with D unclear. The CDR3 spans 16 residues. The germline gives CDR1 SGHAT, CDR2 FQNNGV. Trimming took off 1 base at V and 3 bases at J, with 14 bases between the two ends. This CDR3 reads CASSLVSGVETDTQYF. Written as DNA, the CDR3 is TGTGCCAGCAGCTTAGTATCCGGAGTTGAGACAGATACGCAGTATTTT. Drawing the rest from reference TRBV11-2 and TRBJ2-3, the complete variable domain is EAGVAQSPRYKIIEKRQSVAFWCNPISGHATLYWYQQILGQGPKLLIQFQNNGVVDDSQLPKDRFSAERLKGVDSTLKIQPAKLEDSAVYLCASSLVSGVETDTQYFGPGTRLTVL.

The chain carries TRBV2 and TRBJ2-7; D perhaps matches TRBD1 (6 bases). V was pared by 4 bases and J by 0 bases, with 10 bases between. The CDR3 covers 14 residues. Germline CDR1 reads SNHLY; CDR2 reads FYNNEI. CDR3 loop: CASSAGAISYEQYF. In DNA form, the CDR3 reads TGTGCCAGCAGTGCAGGGGCTATCTCCTACGAGCAGTACTTC.

The CDR3 sequence is CASSQVALPVGFADTQYF. CDR3 in DNA: TGCGCCAGCAGCCAAGTTGCCCTCCCAGTGGGTTTTGCAGATACGCAGTATTTT. The chain joins TRBV4-1 to TRBJ2-3; D call uncertain. Per the germline V gene, CDR1 is MGHRA and CDR2 is YSYEKL. Deletions cut 1 base from V and 4 bases from J, with 21 bases between. The CDR3 spans 18 residues.

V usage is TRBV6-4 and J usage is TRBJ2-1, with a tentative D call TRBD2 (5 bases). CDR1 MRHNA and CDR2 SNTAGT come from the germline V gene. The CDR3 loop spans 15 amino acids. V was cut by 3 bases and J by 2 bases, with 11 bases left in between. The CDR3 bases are TGTGCCAGCAGTGAGGGTCGGGGTCCCTACAATGAGCAGTTCTTC. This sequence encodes CASSEGRGPYNEQFF.

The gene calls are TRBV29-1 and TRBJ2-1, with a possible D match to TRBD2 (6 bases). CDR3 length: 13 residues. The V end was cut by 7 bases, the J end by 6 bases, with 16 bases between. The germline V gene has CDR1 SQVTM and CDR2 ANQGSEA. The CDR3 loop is CSGGGGEGNEQFF. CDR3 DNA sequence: TGCAGCGGGGGTGGAGGGGAAGGCAATGAGCAGTTCTTC.

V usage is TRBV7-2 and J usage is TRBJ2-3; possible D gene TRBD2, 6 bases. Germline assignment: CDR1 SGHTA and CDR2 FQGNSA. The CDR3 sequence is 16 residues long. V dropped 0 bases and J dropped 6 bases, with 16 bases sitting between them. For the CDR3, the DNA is TGTGCCAGCAGCTTAGCGAGCGGGCATTTGGGGGATACGCAGTATTTT. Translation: CASSLASGHLGDTQYF.

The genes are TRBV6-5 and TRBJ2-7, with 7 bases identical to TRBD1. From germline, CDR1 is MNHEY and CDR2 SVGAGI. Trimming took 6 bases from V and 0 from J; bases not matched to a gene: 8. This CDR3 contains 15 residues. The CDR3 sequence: CASRQQGLSSYEQYF. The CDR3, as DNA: TGTGCCAGCAGACAACAGGGGCTGAGCTCCTACGAGCAGTACTTC.